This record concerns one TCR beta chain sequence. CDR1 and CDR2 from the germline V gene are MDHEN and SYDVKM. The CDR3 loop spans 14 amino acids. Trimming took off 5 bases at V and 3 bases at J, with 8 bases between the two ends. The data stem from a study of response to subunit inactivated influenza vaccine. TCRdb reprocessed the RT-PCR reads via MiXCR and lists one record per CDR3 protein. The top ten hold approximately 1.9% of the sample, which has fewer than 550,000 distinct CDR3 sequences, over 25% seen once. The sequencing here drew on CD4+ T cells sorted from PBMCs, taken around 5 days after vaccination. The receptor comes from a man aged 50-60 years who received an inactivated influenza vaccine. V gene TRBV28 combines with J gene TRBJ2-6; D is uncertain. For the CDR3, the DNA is TGTGCCAGCAGTGGTAGGGTTGGGGCCAACGTCCTGACTTTC. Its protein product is CASSGRVGANVLTF.